The 16 T cell receptor beta chains below were found in one sample sequenced in a study of T cell responses to AZD1222 COVID-19 vaccine. Sequencing was performed with immunoSEQ multiplex PCR; in TCRdb, only in-frame clones are kept and a portion is missing. Of 120,000 to 150,000 clones listed, under 95% were seen once; the top ten hold less than 5.5%. The material sequenced was peripheral blood, taken on day 0 of AZD1222 vaccination. These receptors were collected from an adult in good health.

The CDR3 DNA is TGTGCCACCGGACAGGGGTTTAATTCACCCCTCCACTTT. The encoded protein is CATGQGFNSPLHF. The V gene is TRBV15, the J gene TRBJ1-6, with 9 bases aligning to TRBD1. The CDR3 has 13 residues. The J segment lost 6 bases and the V segment lost 8 bases, leaving 2 bases of the junction unmatched. Germline loops: CDR1 LNHNV, CDR2 YYDKDF (reference sequence). The full variable domain, completed using reference TRBV15 and TRBJ1-6, is DAMVIQNPRYQVTQFGKPVTLSCSQTLNHNVMYWYQQKSSQAPKLLFHYYDKDFNNEADTPDNFQSRRPNTSFCFLDIRSPGLGDTAMYLCATGQGFNSPLHFGNGTRLTVT.

This chain uses TRBV29-1 with TRBJ1-5, with TRBD1 matching over 7 bases. The CDR3 sequence is 13 residues long. Germline V gene data show CDR1 as SQVTM and CDR2 as ANQGSEA. V trimming: 5 bases; J trimming: 7 bases; junction bases outside the gene matches: 8. CDR3 protein: CSVFEGAGQPQHF. The CDR3 DNA follows: TGCAGCGTTTTTGAGGGGGCAGGGCAGCCCCAGCATTTT.

The V gene is TRBV20-1, the J gene TRBJ2-7, with TRBD1 matching 7 bases. Per the germline V gene, CDR1 is DFQATT and CDR2 is SNEGSKA (reference sequence). The ends lost 5 bases at V and 9 bases at J; junction bases unmatched: 7. The CDR3 is 11 residues long. CDR3 DNA: TGCAGTGCTCGCGACAGGGTCGGGCAGTACTTC. Translation gives CSARDRVGQYF.

This rearrangement joins TRBV7-3 to TRBJ1-6; TRBD1 is a possible D gene (5 bases). The CDR3 consists of 16 residues. With 4 bases removed from V and 6 bases from J, the gap between germline ends came to 16 bases. Germline CDR1 reads SGHTA; CDR2 reads FQGTGA. The CDR3 region is CASSSLREIRNSPLHF. Written as DNA, the CDR3 is TGTGCCAGCAGCTCCCTCAGGGAGATTCGTAATTCACCCCTCCACTTT.

This clone was recorded once. V is TRBV19 and J is TRBJ1-4; possibly TRBD1 for D (5 bases). Germline CDR1 and CDR2: LNHDA and SQIVND (reference sequence). The germline V and J ends were trimmed by 1 base and 1 base, with 7 bases remaining between them. The CDR3 sequence is 15 residues long. The CDR3 DNA sequence: TGTGCCAGTAGTATAGGGGGCGGAACTAATGAAAAACTGTTTTTT. Its protein product is CASSIGGGTNEKLFF.

This rearrangement joins TRBV20-1 to TRBJ2-3; D gene unclear. With 3 bases removed from V and 5 bases from J, the gap between germline ends came to 3 bases. The V gene's germline CDR1 is DFQATT and CDR2 SNEGSKA (reference sequence). The CDR3 has 10 amino acids. The CDR3, as DNA: TGCAGTGCTAGTGGAGATACGCAGTATTTT. Translated, it gives CSASGDTQYF.

This clone occurred a few times. The chain has TRBV27 and TRBJ1-1; D gene uncertain. Germline-derived CDR1 and CDR2 are MNHEY and SMNVEV (reference sequence). This CDR3 spans 13 amino acids. Trimming took off 11 bases at V and 0 bases at J, with 13 bases between the two ends. DNA of the CDR3: TGTGCCTCGAGGGCGCAAATGAACACTGAAGCTTTCTTT. Its translation: CASRAQMNTEAFF.

This clone was recorded a few times. This chain uses TRBV25-1 with TRBJ1-6; tentative D call: TRBD1 (5 bases). CDR1 and CDR2 (germline): MGHDK, SYGVNS. The CDR3 is 15 amino acids. V lost 4 bases and J 5 bases, leaving 12 bases between the germline ends. In nucleotides, the CDR3 is TGTGCCAGCAGTGGCGGGACGGTCGATAATTCACCCCTCCACTTT. Residues: CASSGGTVDNSPLHF.

V and J are TRBV7-2 and TRBJ1-5; D gene unclear. V lost 1 base and J lost 2, with 9 bases in between. Per the germline V gene, CDR1 is SGHTA and CDR2 is FQGNSA. The CDR3 is made up of 15 amino acids. The CDR3 coding sequence is TGTGCCAGCAGCTTAGATTGGGGTGGCAATCAGCCCCAGCATTTT. Its protein product is CASSLDWGGNQPQHF. The whole variable domain, remainder taken from reference TRBV7-2 and TRBJ1-5, is GAGVSQSPSNKVTEKGKDVELRCDPISGHTALYWYRQSLGQGLEFLIYFQGNSAPDKSGLPSDRFSAERTGGSVSTLTIQRTQQEDSAVYLCASSLDWGGNQPQHFGDGTRLSIL.

This chain uses TRBV12-3 or TRBV12-4 with TRBJ1-2; maybe TRBD1 (5 bases). CDR3 length: 11 amino acids. Trimming left V 8 bases short and J 6 bases short, with 10 bases between. This CDR3 reads CASGLGDGYTF. As DNA, the CDR3 is TGTGCCAGCGGGTTGGGGGATGGCTACACCTTC.

Only one count was recorded for this clone. This sequence joins TRBV15 and TRBJ1-5; D gene uncertain. Germline V lookup: CDR1 LNHNV, CDR2 YYDKDF (reference sequence). V was trimmed by 6 bases and J by 0 bases, leaving 9 bases between them. The CDR3 consists of 14 residues. The CDR3 sequence: CATSTRGSNQPQHF. CDR3 nucleotides: TGTGCCACCAGTACCCGGGGTAGCAATCAGCCCCAGCATTTT.

The chain combines TRBV5-4 with TRBJ1-6; D unclear. V lost 1 base, J lost 0 bases, and 8 bases lay in between. The CDR3 sequence is 16 residues long. Germline V gene data show CDR1 as SGHNT and CDR2 as YYREEE (reference sequence). The CDR3 reads CASSLYESSYNSPLHF. The CDR3 nucleotides read TGTGCCAGCAGCTTGTATGAGAGCTCCTATAATTCACCCCTCCACTTT.

This chain uses TRBV29-1 with TRBJ2-7; 7 bases line up with TRBD1. This CDR3 is built from 12 residues. The V and J ends lost 7 bases and 1 base, in that order; junction bases with no gene match: 4. CDR1 is SQVTM, CDR2 ANQGSEA, per germline. This CDR3 reads CSGRTGSYEQYF. The CDR3 DNA follows: TGCAGCGGCCGGACAGGTTCCTACGAGCAGTACTTC.

CDR3 sequence (DNA): TGTGCCAGCAGCAGACAGGGTTTGAACTATGGCTACACCTTC. As protein: CASSRQGLNYGYTF. The rearrangement uses TRBV9 and TRBJ1-2; 7 bases are a match to TRBD1. Germline V CDR1 and CDR2: SGDLS, YYNGEE. The length of the CDR3 is 14 residues. Trimming removed 4 bases from V and 2 bases from J; junction bases left unmatched: 5. The whole variable domain, remainder taken from reference TRBV9 and TRBJ1-2, is DSGVTQTPKHLITATGQRVTLRCSPRSGDLSVYWYQQSLDQGLQFLIQYYNGEERAKGNILERFSAQQFPDLHSELNLSSLELGDSALYFCASSRQGLNYGYTFGSGTRLTVV.

This rearrangement joins TRBV29-1 to TRBJ1-1; D uncertain. With 5 bases removed from V and 1 base from J, the gap between germline ends came to 5 bases. This CDR3 has 11 amino acids. Germline V gene lookup returns CDR1 SQVTM and CDR2 ANQGSEA. CDR3 DNA: TGCAGCGTTCCGGGGAACACTGAAGCTTTCTTT. Protein sequence: CSVPGNTEAFF.

The chain employs TRBV24-1 and TRBJ2-1; D remains ambiguous. Germline assignment: CDR1 KGHDR and CDR2 SFDVKD. CDR3 length: 14 residues. The germline V and J ends were trimmed by 3 bases and 2 bases, with 7 bases remaining between them. CDR3 in amino acids: CATSDQRTYNEQFF. Written as DNA, the CDR3 is TGTGCCACCAGTGATCAGAGAACCTACAATGAGCAGTTCTTC.